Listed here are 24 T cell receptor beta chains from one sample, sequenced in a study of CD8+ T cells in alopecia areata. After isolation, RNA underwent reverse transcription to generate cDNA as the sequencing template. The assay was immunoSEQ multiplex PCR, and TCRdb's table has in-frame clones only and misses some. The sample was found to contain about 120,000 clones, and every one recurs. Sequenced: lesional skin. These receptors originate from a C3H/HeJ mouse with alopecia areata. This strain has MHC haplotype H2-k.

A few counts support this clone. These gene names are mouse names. The covered CDR3 bases are TGTGCCAGCAGGAAATCTGGAACTAGTCAAAAC. This gives the protein CASRKSGTSQN. In full, the CDR3 is CASRKSGTSQNTLYF. The chain carries TRBV13-3 and TRBJ2-4; D remains unclear. The CDR3 extends 4 residues past the end of the read, so its final part is completed from the germline J gene. The germline V and J ends were trimmed by 5 bases and 0 bases, with 13 bases remaining between them. The CDR3 runs to 15 residues. Looked up from germline, CDR1 is NNHDY and CDR2 is SYVADS.

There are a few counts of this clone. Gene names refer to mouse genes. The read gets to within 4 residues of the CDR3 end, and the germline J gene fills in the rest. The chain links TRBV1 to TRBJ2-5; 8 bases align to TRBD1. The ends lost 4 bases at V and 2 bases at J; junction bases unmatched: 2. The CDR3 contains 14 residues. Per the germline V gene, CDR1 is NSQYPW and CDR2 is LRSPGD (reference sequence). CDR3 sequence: CTCSEQGGQDTQYF. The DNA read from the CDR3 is TGCACCTGCAGTGAACAGGGGGGCCAAGAC.

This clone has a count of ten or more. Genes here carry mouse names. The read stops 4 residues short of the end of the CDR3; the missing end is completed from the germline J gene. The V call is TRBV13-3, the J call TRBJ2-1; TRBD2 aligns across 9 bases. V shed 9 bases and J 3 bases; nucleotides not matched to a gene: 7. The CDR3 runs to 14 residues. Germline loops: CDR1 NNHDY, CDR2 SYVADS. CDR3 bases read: TGTGCCACCAACTGGGGGGTGAGCTATGCT. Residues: CATNWGVSYA. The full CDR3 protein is CATNWGVSYAEQFF.

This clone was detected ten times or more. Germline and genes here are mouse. The CDR3 sequence: CASSENSPRSDYTF. The sequenced CDR3 bases are TGTGCCAGCAGTGAAAACAGCCCGCGGTCC. The chain combines TRBV13-3 with TRBJ1-2; D remains unclear. The CDR3 end falls 4 residues outside the read, so it is completed with the germline J gene. Germline CDR1 reads NNHDY; CDR2 reads SYVADS. This CDR3 is 14 amino acids long.

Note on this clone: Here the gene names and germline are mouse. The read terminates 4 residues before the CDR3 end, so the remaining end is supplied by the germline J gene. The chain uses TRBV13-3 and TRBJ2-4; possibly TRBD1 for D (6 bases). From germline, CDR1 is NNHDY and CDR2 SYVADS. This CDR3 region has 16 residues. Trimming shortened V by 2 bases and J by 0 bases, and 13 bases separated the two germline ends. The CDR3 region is CASSDPGHPSQNTLYF. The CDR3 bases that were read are TGTGCCAGCAGTGACCCGGGACACCCTAGTCAAAAC.

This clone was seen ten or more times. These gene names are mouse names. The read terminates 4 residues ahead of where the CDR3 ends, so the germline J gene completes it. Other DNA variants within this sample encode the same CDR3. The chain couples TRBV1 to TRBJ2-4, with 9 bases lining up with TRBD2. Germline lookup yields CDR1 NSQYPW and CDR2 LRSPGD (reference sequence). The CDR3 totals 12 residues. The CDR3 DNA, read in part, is TGCACCTGCAGTACTGGGGGGAAC. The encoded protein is CTCSTGGN. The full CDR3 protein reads CTCSTGGNTLYF.

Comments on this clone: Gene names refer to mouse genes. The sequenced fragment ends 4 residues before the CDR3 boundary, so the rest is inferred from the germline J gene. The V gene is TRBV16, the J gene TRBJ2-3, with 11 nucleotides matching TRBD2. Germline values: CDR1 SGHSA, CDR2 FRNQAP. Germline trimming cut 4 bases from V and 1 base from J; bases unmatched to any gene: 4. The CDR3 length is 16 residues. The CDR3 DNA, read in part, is TGTGCAAGCAGCTCCGAGACTGGGGGGGGTGCAGAA. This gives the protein CASSSETGGGAE. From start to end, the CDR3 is CASSSETGGGAETLYF. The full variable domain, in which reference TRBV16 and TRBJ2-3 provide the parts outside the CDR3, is NAGVIQTPRHKVTGKGQEATLWCEPISGHSAVFWYRQTIVQGLEFLTYFRNQAPIDDSGMPKERFSAQMPNQSHSTLKIQSTQPQDSAVYLCASSSETGGGAETLYFGSGTRLTVL.

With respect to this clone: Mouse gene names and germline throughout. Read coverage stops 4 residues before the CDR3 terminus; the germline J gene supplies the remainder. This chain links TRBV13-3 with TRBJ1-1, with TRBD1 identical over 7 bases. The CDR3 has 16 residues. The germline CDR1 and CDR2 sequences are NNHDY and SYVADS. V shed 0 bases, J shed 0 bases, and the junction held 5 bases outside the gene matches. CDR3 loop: CASSDGGTDANTEVFF. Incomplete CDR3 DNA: TGTGCCAGCAGTGATGGGGGGACAGATGCAAACACA.

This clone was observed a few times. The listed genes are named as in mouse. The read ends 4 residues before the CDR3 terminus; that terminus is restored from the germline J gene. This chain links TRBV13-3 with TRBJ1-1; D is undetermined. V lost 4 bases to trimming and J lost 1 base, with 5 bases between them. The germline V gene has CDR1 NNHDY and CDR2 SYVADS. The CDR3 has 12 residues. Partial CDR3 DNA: TGTGCCAGCAGTAGCAGAAACACA. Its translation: CASSSRNT. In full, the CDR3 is CASSSRNTEVFF.

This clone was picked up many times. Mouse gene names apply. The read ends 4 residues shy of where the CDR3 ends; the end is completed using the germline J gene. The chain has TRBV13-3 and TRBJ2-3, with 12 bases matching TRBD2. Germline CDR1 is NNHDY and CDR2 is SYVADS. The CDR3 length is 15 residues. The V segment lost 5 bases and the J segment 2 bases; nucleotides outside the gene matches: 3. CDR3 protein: CASRGLGGLAETLYF. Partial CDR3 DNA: TGTGCCAGCAGGGGACTGGGGGGCCTTGCAGAA.

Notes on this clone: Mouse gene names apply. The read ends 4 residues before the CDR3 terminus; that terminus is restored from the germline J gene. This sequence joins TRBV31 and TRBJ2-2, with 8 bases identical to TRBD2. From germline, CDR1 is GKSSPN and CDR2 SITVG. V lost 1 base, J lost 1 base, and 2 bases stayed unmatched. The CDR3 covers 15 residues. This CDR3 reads CAWSRGGLNTGQLYF. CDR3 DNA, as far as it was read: TGTGCCTGGAGTCGGGGGGGGCTAAACACCGGG.

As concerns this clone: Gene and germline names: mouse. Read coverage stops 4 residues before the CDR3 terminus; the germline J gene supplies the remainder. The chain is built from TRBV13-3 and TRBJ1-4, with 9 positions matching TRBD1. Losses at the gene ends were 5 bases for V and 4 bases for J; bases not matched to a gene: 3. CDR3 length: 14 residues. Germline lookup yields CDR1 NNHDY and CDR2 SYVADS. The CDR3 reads CASSGQGNNERLFF. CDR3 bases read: TGTGCCAGCAGCGGACAGGGGAACAACGAA.

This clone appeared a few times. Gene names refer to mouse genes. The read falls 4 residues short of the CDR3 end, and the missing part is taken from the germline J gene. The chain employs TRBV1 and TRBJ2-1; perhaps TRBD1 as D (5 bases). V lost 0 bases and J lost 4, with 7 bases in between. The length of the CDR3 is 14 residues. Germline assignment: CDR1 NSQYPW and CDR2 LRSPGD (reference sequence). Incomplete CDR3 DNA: TGCACCTGCAGTGCAGAGACAGTTTATGCT. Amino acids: CTCSAETVYA. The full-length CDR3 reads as CTCSAETVYAEQFF.

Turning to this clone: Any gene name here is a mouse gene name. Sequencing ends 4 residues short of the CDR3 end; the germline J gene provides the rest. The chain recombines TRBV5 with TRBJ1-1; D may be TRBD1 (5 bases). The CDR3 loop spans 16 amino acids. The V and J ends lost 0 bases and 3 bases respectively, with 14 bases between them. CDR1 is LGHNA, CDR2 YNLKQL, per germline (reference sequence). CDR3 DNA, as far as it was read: TGTGCCAGCAGCCAAGATCCACCAGGGTCAGACACA. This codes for CASSQDPPGSDT. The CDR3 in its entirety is CASSQDPPGSDTEVFF.

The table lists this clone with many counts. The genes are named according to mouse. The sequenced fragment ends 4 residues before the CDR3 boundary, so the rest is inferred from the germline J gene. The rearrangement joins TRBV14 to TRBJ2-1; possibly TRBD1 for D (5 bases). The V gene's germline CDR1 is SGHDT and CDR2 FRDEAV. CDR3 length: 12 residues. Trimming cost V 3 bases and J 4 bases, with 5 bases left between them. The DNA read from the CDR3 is TGTGCCAGCAGTTGGACATATGCT. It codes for CASSWTYA. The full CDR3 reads CASSWTYAEQFF.

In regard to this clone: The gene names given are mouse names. The sequenced part of the CDR3 DNA is TGTGCCAGGCGGGACATATCCAACGAA. Amino acid sequence: CARRDISNE. The CDR3 in full is CARRDISNERLFF. The chain uses TRBV13-3 and TRBJ1-4; the D gene is possibly TRBD1 (6 bases). The CDR3 end falls 4 residues outside the read, so it is completed with the germline J gene. Trimming shortened V by 8 bases and J by 2 bases, and 10 bases separated the two germline ends. In germline, CDR1 is NNHDY, CDR2 SYVADS. The CDR3 covers 13 residues.

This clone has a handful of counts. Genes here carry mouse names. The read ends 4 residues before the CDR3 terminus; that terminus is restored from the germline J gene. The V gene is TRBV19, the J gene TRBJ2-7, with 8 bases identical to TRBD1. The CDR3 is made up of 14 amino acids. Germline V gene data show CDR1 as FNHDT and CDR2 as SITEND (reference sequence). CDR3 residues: CASSIRTGYHEQYF. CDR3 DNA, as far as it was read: TGTGCCAGCAGTATAAGGACAGGGTACCAT.

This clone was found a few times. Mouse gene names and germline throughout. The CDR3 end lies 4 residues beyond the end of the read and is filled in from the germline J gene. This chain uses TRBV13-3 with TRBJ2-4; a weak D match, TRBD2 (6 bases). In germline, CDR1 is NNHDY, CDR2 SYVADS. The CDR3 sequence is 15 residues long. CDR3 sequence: CASSGLGPRENTLYF. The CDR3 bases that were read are TGTGCCAGCAGTGGGCTGGGGCCTCGGGAAAAC.

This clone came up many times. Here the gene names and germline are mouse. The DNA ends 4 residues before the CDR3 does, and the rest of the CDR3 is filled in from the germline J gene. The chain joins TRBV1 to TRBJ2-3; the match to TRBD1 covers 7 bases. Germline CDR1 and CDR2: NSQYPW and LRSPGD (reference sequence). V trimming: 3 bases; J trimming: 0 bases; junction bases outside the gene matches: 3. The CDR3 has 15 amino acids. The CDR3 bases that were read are TGCACCTGCAGTGCCCTGGGACAGAGTGCAGAA. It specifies CTCSALGQSAE. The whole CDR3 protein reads CTCSALGQSAETLYF.

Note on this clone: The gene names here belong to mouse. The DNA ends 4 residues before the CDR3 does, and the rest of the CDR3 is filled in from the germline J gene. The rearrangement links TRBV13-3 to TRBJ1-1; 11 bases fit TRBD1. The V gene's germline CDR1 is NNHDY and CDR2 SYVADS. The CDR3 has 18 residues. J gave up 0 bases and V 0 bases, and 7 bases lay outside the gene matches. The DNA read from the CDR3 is TGTGCCAGCAGTGATGCAGTGGACAGGGGGCGGGCAAACACA. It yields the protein CASSDAVDRGRANT. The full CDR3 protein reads CASSDAVDRGRANTEVFF.

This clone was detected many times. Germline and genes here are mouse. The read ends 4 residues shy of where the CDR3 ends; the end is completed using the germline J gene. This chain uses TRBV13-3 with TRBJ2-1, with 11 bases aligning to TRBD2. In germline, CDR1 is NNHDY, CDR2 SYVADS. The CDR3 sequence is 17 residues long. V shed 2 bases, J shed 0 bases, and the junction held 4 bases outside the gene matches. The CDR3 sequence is CASSEGTGGDNYAEQFF. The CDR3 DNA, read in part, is TGTGCCAGCAGTGAAGGGACTGGGGGAGATAACTATGCT.

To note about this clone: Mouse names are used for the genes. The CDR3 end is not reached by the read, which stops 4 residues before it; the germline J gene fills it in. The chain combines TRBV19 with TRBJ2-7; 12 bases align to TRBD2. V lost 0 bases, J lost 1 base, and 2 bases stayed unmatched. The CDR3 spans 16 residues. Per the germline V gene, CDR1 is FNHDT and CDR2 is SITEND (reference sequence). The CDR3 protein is CASSIAGTGGSYEQYF. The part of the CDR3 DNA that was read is TGTGCCAGCAGTATAGCTGGGACTGGGGGGTCCTAT.

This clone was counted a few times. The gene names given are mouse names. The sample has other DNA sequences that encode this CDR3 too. CDR3 sequence reads: CTCSARGGAGAEQFF. The covered CDR3 bases are TGCACCTGCAGTGCCAGAGGGGGCGCTGGGGCT. The rearrangement joins TRBV1 to TRBJ2-1; D perhaps matches TRBD1 (7 bases). The CDR3 end lies 4 residues beyond the end of the read and is filled in from the germline J gene. This CDR3 is 15 amino acids long. Germline CDR1 NSQYPW, CDR2 LRSPGD (reference sequence).

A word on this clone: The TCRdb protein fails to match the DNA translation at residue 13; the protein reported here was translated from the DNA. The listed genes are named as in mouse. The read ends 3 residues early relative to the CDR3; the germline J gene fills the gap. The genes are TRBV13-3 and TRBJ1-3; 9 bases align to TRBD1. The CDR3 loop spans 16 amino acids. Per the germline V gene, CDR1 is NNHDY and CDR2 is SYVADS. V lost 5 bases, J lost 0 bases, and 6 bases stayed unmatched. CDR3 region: CASSPGQGSSGNTLYF. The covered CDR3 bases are TGTGCCAGCAGCCCCGGACAGGGGAGTTCTGGAAATACG.